This T cell receptor beta chain was sequenced during a study of T-cell memory formation after mild COVID-19. Findings and limits, study-wide: Confirmation was lacking for SARS-CoV-2 specificity of second-wave clones that peaked on day 37.

The CDR3 consists of 16 residues. Trimming took 0 bases from V and 3 from J, leaving 9 bases between them. Germline loops: CDR1 SGHAT, CDR2 FQNNGV. Regarding this clonotype: Antigen unknown.

TCRdb re-called the 5' RACE reads through MiXCR, storing one row per CDR3 protein. This repertoire shows 450,000 or so distinct CDR3 sequences, 20% to 30% found once; its top ten account for roughly an eighth. The material sequenced was PBMCs or a T cell subset sorted from them (not recorded which). The clonotype comes from an adult woman who had mild COVID-19 (a few samples of this study predate the infection). Cell type and time point are not known. The V and J genes are TRBV11-2 and TRBJ2-6, with no clear D. The CDR3 sequence: CASSLEPPGGANVLTF. The CDR3 DNA reads as TGTGCCAGCAGCTTAGAACCCCCGGGTGGGGCCAACGTCCTGACTTTC.